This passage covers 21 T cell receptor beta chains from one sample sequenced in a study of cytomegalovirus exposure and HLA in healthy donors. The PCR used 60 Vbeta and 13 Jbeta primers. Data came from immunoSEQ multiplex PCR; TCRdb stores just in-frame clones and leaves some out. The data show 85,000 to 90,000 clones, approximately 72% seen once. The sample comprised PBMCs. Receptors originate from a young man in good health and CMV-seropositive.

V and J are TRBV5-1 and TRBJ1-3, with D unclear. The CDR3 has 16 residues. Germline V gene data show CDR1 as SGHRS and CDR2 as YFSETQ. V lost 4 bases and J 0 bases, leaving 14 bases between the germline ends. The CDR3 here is CASSVGLSGSGNTIYF. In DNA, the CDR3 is TGCGCCAGCAGCGTAGGACTCTCCGGCTCTGGAAACACCATATATTTT. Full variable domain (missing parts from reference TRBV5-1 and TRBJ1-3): KAGVTQTPRYLIKTRGQQVTLSCSPISGHRSVSWYQQTPGQGLQFLFEYFSETQRNKGNFPGRFSGRQFSNSRSEMNVSTLELGDSALYLCASSVGLSGSGNTIYFGEGSWLTVV.

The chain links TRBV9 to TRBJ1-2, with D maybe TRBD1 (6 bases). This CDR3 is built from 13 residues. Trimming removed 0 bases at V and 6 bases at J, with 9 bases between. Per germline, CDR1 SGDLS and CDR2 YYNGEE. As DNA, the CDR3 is TGTGCCAGCAGCGTAGATCAGGGGAATGGCTACACCTTC. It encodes CASSVDQGNGYTF.

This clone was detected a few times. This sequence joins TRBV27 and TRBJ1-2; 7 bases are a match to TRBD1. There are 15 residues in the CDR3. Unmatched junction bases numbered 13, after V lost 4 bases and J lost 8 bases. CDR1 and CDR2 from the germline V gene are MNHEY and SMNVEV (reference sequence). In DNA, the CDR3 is TGTGCCAGCAGTTCTACCCCACAGGGGCCCTGGGGCTACACCTTC. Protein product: CASSSTPQGPWGYTF.

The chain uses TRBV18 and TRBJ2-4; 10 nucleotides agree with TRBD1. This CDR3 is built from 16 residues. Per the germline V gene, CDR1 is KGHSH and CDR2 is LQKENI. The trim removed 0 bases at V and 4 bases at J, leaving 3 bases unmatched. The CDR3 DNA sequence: TGTGCCAGCTCACCACCGCTGGGACAGGGGAAAAACATTCAGTACTTC. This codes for CASSPPLGQGKNIQYF.

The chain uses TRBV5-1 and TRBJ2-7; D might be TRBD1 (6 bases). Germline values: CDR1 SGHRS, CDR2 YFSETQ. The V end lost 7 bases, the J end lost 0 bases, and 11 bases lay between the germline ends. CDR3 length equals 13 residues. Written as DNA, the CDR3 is TGCGCCAGCTCCCGGGACAACTCCTACGAGCAGTACTTC. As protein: CASSRDNSYEQYF. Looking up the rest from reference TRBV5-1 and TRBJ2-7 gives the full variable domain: KAGVTQTPRYLIKTRGQQVTLSCSPISGHRSVSWYQQTPGQGLQFLFEYFSETQRNKGNFPGRFSGRQFSNSRSEMNVSTLELGDSALYLCASSRDNSYEQYFGPGTRLTVT.

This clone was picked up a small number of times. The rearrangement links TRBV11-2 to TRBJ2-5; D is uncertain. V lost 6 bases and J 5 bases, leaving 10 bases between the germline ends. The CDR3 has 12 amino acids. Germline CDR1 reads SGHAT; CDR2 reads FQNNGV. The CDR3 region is CASRNSAETQYF. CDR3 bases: TGTGCCAGCAGAAACTCTGCGGAGACCCAGTACTTC.

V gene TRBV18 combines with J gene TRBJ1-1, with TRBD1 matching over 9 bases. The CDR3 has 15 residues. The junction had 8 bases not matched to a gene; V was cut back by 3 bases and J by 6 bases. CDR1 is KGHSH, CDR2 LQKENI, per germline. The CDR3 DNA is TGTGCCAGCTCACCTTCTACAGGGGGCATTCCTGAAGCTTTCTTT. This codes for CASSPSTGGIPEAFF. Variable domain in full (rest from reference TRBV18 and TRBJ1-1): NAGVMQNPRHLVRRRGQEARLRCSPMKGHSHVYWYRQLPEEGLKFMVYLQKENIIDESGMPKERFSAEFPKEGPSILRIQQVVRGDSAAYFCASSPSTGGIPEAFFGQGTRLTVV.

This CDR3 reads CASSPRTSGFSYNEQFF. The DNA for the CDR3 is TGTGCCAGCAGCCCCCGGACTAGCGGGTTCTCCTACAATGAGCAGTTCTTC. This chain joins TRBV7-3 and TRBJ2-1; 11 bases are shared with TRBD2. The V gene's germline CDR1 is SGHTA and CDR2 FQGTGA. The CDR3 totals 17 residues. The J segment lost 0 bases and the V segment lost 5 bases, leaving 6 bases of the junction unmatched.

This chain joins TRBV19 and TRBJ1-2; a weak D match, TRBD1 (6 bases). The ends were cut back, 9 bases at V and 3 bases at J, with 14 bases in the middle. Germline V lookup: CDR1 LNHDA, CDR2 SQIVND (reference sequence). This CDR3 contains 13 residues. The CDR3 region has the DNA TGTGCCAGCAGGGGATCGGGCTACTATGGCTACACCTTC. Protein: CASRGSGYYGYTF.

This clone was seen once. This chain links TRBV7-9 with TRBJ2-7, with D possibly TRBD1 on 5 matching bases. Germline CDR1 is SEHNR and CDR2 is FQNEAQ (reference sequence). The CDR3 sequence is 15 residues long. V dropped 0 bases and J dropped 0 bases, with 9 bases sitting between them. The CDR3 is CASSLARGSSYEQYF. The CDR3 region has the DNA TGTGCCAGCAGCTTAGCAAGGGGCAGCTCCTACGAGCAGTACTTC.

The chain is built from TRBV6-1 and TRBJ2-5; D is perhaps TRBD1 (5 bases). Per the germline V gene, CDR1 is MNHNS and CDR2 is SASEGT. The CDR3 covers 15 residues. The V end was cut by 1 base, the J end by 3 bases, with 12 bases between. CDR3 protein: CASSEDRLRKETQYF. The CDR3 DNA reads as TGTGCCAGCAGTGAAGACAGGCTTAGAAAAGAGACCCAGTACTTC.

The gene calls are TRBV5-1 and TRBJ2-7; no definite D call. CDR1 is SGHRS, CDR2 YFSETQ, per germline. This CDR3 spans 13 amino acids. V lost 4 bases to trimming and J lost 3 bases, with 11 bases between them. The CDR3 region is CASSLSGHYEQYF. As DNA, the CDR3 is TGCGCCAGCAGCCTGAGTGGGCACTACGAGCAGTACTTC.

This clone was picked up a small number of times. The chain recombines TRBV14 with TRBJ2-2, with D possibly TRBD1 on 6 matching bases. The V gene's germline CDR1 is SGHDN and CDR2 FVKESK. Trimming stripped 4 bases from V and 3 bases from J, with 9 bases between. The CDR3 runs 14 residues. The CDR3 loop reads CASSLDRYTGELFF. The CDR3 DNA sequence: TGTGCCAGCAGCCTGGACAGATACACCGGGGAGCTGTTTTTT.

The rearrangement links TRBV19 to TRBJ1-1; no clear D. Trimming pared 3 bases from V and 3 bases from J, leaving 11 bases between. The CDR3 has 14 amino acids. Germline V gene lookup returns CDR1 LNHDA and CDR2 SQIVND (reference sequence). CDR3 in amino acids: CASSILRGDTEAFF. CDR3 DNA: TGTGCCAGTAGTATTTTACGGGGTGACACTGAAGCTTTCTTT.

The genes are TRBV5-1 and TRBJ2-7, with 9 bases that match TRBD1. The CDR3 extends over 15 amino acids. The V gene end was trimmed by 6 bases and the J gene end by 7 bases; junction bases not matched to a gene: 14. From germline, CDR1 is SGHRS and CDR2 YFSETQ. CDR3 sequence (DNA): TGCGCCAGCACCTGGGACAGGGTAGGTCGCGGGGAGCAGTACTTC. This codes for CASTWDRVGRGEQYF.

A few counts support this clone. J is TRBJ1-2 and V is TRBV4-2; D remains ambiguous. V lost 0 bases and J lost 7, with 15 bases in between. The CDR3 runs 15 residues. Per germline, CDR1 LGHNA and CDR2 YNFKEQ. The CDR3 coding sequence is TGTGCCAGCAGCCAAGAGGTGCAGCCCGGAGGTGGCTACACCTTC. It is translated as CASSQEVQPGGGYTF.

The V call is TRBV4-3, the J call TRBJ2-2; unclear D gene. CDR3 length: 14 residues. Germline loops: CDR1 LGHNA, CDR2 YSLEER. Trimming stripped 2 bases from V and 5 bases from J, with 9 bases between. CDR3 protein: CASSQRSLTGELFF. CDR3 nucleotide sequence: TGCGCCAGCAGCCAACGGAGCCTGACCGGGGAGCTGTTTTTT.

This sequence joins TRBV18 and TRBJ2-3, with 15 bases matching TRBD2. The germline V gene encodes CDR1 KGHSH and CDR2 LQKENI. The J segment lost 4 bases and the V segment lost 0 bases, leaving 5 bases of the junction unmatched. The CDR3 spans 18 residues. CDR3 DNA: TGTGCCAGCTCACCACCGGGACTAGCGGGGGGTATGGCAGATACGCAGTATTTT. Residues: CASSPPGLAGGMADTQYF.

The CDR3 reads CASSPSDSLQETQYF. CDR3 sequence (DNA): TGTGCCAGCAGTCCTTCGGACAGCTTGCAAGAGACCCAGTACTTC. V usage is TRBV27 and J usage is TRBJ2-5, with a tentative D call TRBD1 (6 bases). Germline loops: CDR1 MNHEY, CDR2 SMNVEV (reference sequence). V lost 5 bases and J lost 2, with 15 bases in between. CDR3 length equals 15 residues.

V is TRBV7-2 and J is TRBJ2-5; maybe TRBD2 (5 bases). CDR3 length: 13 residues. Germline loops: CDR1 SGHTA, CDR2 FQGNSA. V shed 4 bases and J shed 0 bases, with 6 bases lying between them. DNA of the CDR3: TGTGCCAGCAGCTCTAGCTACCAAGAGACCCAGTACTTC. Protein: CASSSSYQETQYF.

In nucleotides, the CDR3 is TGTGCCAGCAGCCAAGCCCCAGCGGGGATGGAGACCCAGTACTTC. Its protein product is CASSQAPAGMETQYF. The V call is TRBV14, the J call TRBJ2-5, with 7 bases matching TRBD2. Germline values: CDR1 SGHDN, CDR2 FVKESK. This CDR3 region has 15 residues. The V segment lost 1 base and the J segment 5 bases; nucleotides outside the gene matches: 7.